This TCR beta chain was sequenced in a study of cytomegalovirus exposure and HLA in healthy donors. The PCR was carried out with 60 Vbeta primers and 13 Jbeta primers. Measured with immunoSEQ multiplex PCR; TCRdb has only the in-frame clones, and not every one. The sample consists of about 200,000 clones, 75% to 80% of them appearing once. The sequence came from a male donor in good health and CMV-seronegative. The sequenced sample consisted of PBMCs.

The CDR3 DNA follows: TGCGCCAGCAGCTTGGAAGGGCTAGCGGGGGGTCCATTCGTCTACAATGAGCAGTTCTTC. Protein: CASSLEGLAGGPFVYNEQFF. The chain uses TRBV5-1 and TRBJ2-1; 11 bases align to TRBD2. The V segment lost 0 bases and the J segment 3 bases; nucleotides outside the gene matches: 14. The CDR3 is 20 residues long. Germline V gene sequence: CDR1 SGHRS, CDR2 YFSETQ. Full variable domain (missing parts from reference TRBV5-1 and TRBJ2-1): KAGVTQTPRYLIKTRGQQVTLSCSPISGHRSVSWYQQTPGQGLQFLFEYFSETQRNKGNFPGRFSGRQFSNSRSEMNVSTLELGDSALYLCASSLEGLAGGPFVYNEQFFGPGTRLTVL.